A selection of T cell receptor beta chains follows, all from one sample in a study of cytomegalovirus exposure and HLA in healthy donors. Using immunoSEQ multiplex PCR, the repertoire was profiled, and TCRdb retains in-frame clones only, with some absent. The data show about 170,000 clones, over 60% seen once. Sequences were obtained from PBMCs. These receptors originate from a woman aged 45-65 years in good health and CMV-seronegative. The CDR3 runs from the conserved cysteine through the conserved F or W. The order of the fields is CDR3 length, clone size, V gene, D gene, J gene, CDR3 protein, CDR3 DNA. A D gene is named only where the DNA matches it firmly. Clone size appears in some rows only: once, few, many, or a class for an expanded clone.

length: 15; size: .; V: TRBV7-2; D: TRBD1; J: TRBJ1-2; CDR3: CASSQGRTGLYGYTF; DNA: TGTGCCAGCAGCCAAGGAAGGACAGGGCTCTATGGCTACACCTTC
length: 10; size: .; V: TRBV20-1; D: .; J: TRBJ2-5; CDR3: CSARYETQYF; DNA: TGCAGTGCTAGATATGAGACCCAGTACTTC
length: 14; size: .; V: TRBV7-9; D: TRBD1; J: TRBJ1-6; CDR3: CASGAGQGNSPLHF; DNA: TGTGCCAGTGGCGCGGGACAGGGGAATTCACCCCTCCACTTT
length: 16; size: .; V: TRBV30; D: TRBD2; J: TRBJ2-1; CDR3: CAWSGSTGGRNNEQFF; DNA: TGTGCCTGGAGTGGGTCAACGGGGGGACGTAACAATGAGCAGTTCTTC
length: 15; size: .; V: TRBV2; D: TRBD1; J: TRBJ1-1; CDR3: CASSEEGARNTEAFF; DNA: TGTGCCAGCAGTGAAGAGGGGGCGAGGAACACTGAAGCTTTCTTT
length: 15; size: .; V: TRBV28; D: .; J: TRBJ2-5; CDR3: CASSFAGSDSETQYF; DNA: TGTGCCAGCAGTTTTGCCGGGAGCGATTCCGAGACCCAGTACTTC
length: 15; size: .; V: TRBV5-4; D: TRBD1; J: TRBJ2-3; CDR3: CASSLAGTGKDTQYF; DNA: TGTGCCAGCAGCTTGGCCGGGACAGGAAAGGATACGCAGTATTTT
length: 14; size: .; V: TRBV6-1; D: .; J: TRBJ1-1; CDR3: CASSEANHQGLAFF; DNA: TGTGCCAGCAGTGAAGCGAATCATCAGGGTCTCGCTTTCTTT
length: 15; size: .; V: TRBV11-2; D: .; J: TRBJ2-3; CDR3: CASSLVGGLGDTQYF; DNA: TGTGCCAGCAGCTTAGTAGGGGGATTGGGAGATACGCAGTATTTT
length: 14; size: .; V: TRBV4-2; D: .; J: TRBJ2-1; CDR3: CASSQDLRGPEQFF; DNA: TGTGCCAGCAGCCAAGATCTCCGCGGGCCTGAGCAGTTCTTC
length: 16; size: .; V: TRBV4-3; D: TRBD2; J: TRBJ2-7; CDR3: CASSQELALPSYEQYF; DNA: TGCGCCAGCAGCCAAGAACTAGCGCTCCCCTCCTACGAGCAGTACTTC
length: 15; size: once; V: TRBV18; D: TRBD1; J: TRBJ2-1; CDR3: CASSPLRQGYNEQFF; DNA: TGTGCCAGCTCACCACTACGACAGGGTTACAATGAGCAGTTCTTC